Below, one T cell receptor (beta chain) is given with its context. This specimen comes from a study of technical replicates of blood from several donors. TCRdb's copy holds only in-frame clones and misses some; the assay was immunoSEQ multiplex PCR. The sample includes 50,000 to 70,000 clones, approximately 92% of them seen just once. The sequence came from a human donor in good health. Some clones in this sample may be carry-over from other donors' samples. Sample: PBMCs.

The CDR3 protein is CASRDSGDNEQFF. CDR3 DNA: TGTGCCAGCAGAGATAGCGGGGATAATGAGCAGTTCTTC. This sequence joins TRBV7-2 and TRBJ2-1, with 8 bases aligning to TRBD2. The germline CDR1 and CDR2 sequences are SGHTA and FQGNSA. Germline trimming cut 6 bases from V and 7 bases from J; bases unmatched to any gene: 5. This CDR3 is built from 13 residues.